A selection of T cell receptor beta chains follows, all from one sample in a study of control samples from healthy donors and cancer patients. Measured with immunoSEQ multiplex PCR; TCRdb has only the in-frame clones, and not every one. The sample consists of some 120,000 clones, 75% to 90% of them appearing once. The sequencing sample was made of PBMCs. These receptors all stem from a woman between 45 and 60 years old with colorectal cancer. Both conserved end residues are part of each CDR3. Fields, in order: J gene, V gene, clone size, CDR3 protein. A row's size may be missing; if present it is once, few, many or a size class.

>TRBJ2-5|TRBV9|once
CASSSTGSSQETQYF
>TRBJ1-5|TRBV4-2|-
CASSPDRDRDGQPQHF
>TRBJ1-1|TRBV6-5|-
CASRADSQEAFF
>TRBJ2-1|TRBV7-9|-
CASSRPGGNEQFF
>TRBJ2-7|TRBV28|-
CASSFFRTGGPSGGSAYEQYF
>TRBJ1-1|TRBV27|-
CASRRNGGTEAFF
>TRBJ1-1|TRBV12-5|-
CASGLVLGQSVPEAFF
>TRBJ2-5|TRBV19|-
CASSVGQGETQYF
>TRBJ1-1|TRBV5-1|-
CASSLNGMNTEAFF
>TRBJ2-7|TRBV27|-
CASSPRTRPYEQYF
>TRBJ2-3|TRBV2|-
CASITDTQYF
>TRBJ2-7|TRBV5-1|-
CASKPFVAETYEQYF
>TRBJ1-1|TRBV6-1|-
CASSEWGNRETEAFF
>TRBJ2-1|TRBV6-4|-
CASSPAMSAEQFF
>TRBJ2-2|TRBV3-1/TRBV3-2|-
CASSHGTGNTGELFF
>TRBJ2-3|TRBV2|-
CASREGRRLPDTQYF
>TRBJ2-5|TRBV6-2/TRBV6-3|few
CASSYSGYPQTQYF
>TRBJ2-1|TRBV2|-
CASSAGGHEQFF
>TRBJ2-7|TRBV29-1|-
CSVVRRASYEQYF
>TRBJ2-1|TRBV5-5|-
CASSLYLAGISYNEQFF
>TRBJ1-4|TRBV29-1|-
CSVELGQENEKLFF
>TRBJ2-5|TRBV5-4|-
CASSLDPSGGAKTQYF
>TRBJ2-3|TRBV2|-
CASSGGSTDTQYF
>TRBJ2-3|TRBV29-1|-
CSVEGQATDTQYF
>TRBJ1-4|TRBV28|-
CASSLYEKLFF
>TRBJ2-7|TRBV27|-
CASSYGTENYEQYF
>TRBJ2-7|TRBV5-6|-
CASSFRHRAYEQYF
>TRBJ2-5|TRBV28|-
CASSLGLVLQDTKETQYF
>TRBJ2-1|TRBV6-4|-
CASRASGGAYEQFF
>TRBJ2-5|TRBV6-5|-
CASSRGSGSETQYF
>TRBJ1-1|TRBV7-8|-
CASSRAQGMPFF
>TRBJ2-7|TRBV30|-
CAYLGGDSYEQYF
>TRBJ2-1|TRBV15|-
CATSQDTYNEQFF
>TRBJ2-3|TRBV9|-
CASSVQEGVQDTQYF
>TRBJ1-2|TRBV21-1|-
CASSSTGTEYYYGYTF
>TRBJ2-3|TRBV9|-
CASSSQAASTDTQYF
>TRBJ1-2|TRBV18|-
CASSPDREYGYTF
>TRBJ1-4|TRBV30|-
CAWSREANEKLFF
>TRBJ2-7|TRBV18|-
CASSRGLAGTAPEQYF
>TRBJ1-5|TRBV2|once
CASSWTRNQPQHF
>TRBJ1-5|TRBV30|-
CAWSMEAGSNQPQHF
>TRBJ1-1|TRBV7-9|-
CASSSPRGRGAFF
>TRBJ2-7|TRBV6-5|-
CASSYVGSLEEQYF
>TRBJ2-5|TRBV14|-
CASSQAPNPETQYF
>TRBJ1-1|TRBV3-1/TRBV3-2|-
CASSQLTGGFINPNTEAFF
>TRBJ2-2|TRBV7-6|once
CASSPWTGENTGELFF
>TRBJ1-3|TRBV2|few
CASTSDFASGNTIYF
>TRBJ2-5|TRBV2|-
CASNRNGLAGAETQYF
>TRBJ2-7|TRBV9|-
CASSGGLAGDEQYF